This T cell receptor (beta chain) was recovered during a study of T cell responses to AZD1222 COVID-19 vaccine. Sequencing was performed with immunoSEQ multiplex PCR; in TCRdb, only in-frame clones are kept and a portion is missing. The data show some 81,000 clones, with about 90% seen just once and 11% held by the top ten. Second-dose intervals of approximately 4 or approximately 12 weeks were pooled. This CDR3 has 19 amino acids. Trimming cost V 5 bases and J 2 bases, with 24 bases left between them. Germline CDR1 reads MDHEN; CDR2 reads SYDVKM. This clone is a singleton in its sample. The material was peripheral blood, obtained 28 days after the second AZD1222 dose. This chain connects TRBV28 to TRBJ2-2; D is perhaps TRBD1 or TRBD2 (5 bases each). This sequence was found in an adult who received the AZD1222 COVID-19 vaccine. The CDR3 region is CASSGLRDAGPDNTGELFF. The CDR3 DNA reads TGTGCCAGCAGTGGACTCCGGGACGCAGGCCCGGATAACACCGGGGAGCTGTTTTTT.